The rows below give T cell receptor beta chains drawn from one sample of a study of T cells in Graves' hyperthyroidism and ophthalmopathy. TCRdb itself ran the multiplex PCR reads through MiXCR, one entry per CDR3 protein. The repertoire holds roughly 740,000 distinct CDR3 sequences, with 15% to 20% as singletons. Sequences were obtained from blood. These receptors were obtained from a man younger than 35 with Graves' hyperthyroidism. Both conserved end residues are trimmed from each CDR3.

v_call cdr3_aa
TRBV30 AWSVKGVNEQF
TRBV30 AWSVPGADTEAF
TRBV7-9 ASSPGWKETQY
TRBV6-5 ASSYSPLGNEQF
TRBV4-1 ASSLTLIARRGNEQF
TRBV13 ASSGGTSGRAAETQY
TRBV6-4 ASSEEFGGEQF
TRBV28 ASSFNDSEFTEAF
TRBV7-2 ASSLDRQGRHNEQF
TRBV28 ASRWDSSTGELF
TRBV2 ASRTGQGVYNEQF
TRBV5-1 ASSLDLTGKASEAF
TRBV20-1 SAPPPGAQQETQY
TRBV6-1 ASRGPLNTGELF
TRBV28 ASSLERLVGDTQY
TRBV12-3/TRBV12-4 ASTLSQGRNGYT
TRBV12-3/TRBV12-4 ASSSSDRNTGELF